These 18 T cell receptor beta chains originate from one sample sequenced in a study of cytomegalovirus exposure and HLA in healthy donors. Some clones are missing from TCRdb's copy, which holds only in-frame ones; the method was immunoSEQ multiplex PCR. The table has approximately 120,000 clones, about 94% seen once. Material for sequencing was PBMCs. These receptors were collected from a woman aged 18-30 years in good health and CMV-seronegative.

This chain uses TRBV7-9 with TRBJ2-1, with 9 nucleotides matching TRBD2. CDR1 is SEHNR, CDR2 FQNEAQ, per germline (reference sequence). The CDR3 contains 15 residues. V was pared by 8 bases and J by 2 bases, with 7 bases of the junction left unmatched. CDR3: CASGLIAGAYNEQFF. In DNA form, the CDR3 reads TGTGCCAGCGGTCTGATAGCGGGAGCCTACAATGAGCAGTTCTTC.

The V call is TRBV28, the J call TRBJ1-5, with no clear D. V was cut by 4 bases and J by 3 bases, with 13 bases left in between. Germline-derived CDR1 and CDR2 are MDHEN and SYDVKM. There are 15 residues in the CDR3. The CDR3 sequence is CASSSPDSHNQPQHF. The CDR3 DNA reads TGTGCCAGCAGTTCCCCCGACTCCCACAATCAGCCCCAGCATTTT. Drawing the rest from reference TRBV28 and TRBJ1-5, the complete variable domain is DVKVTQSSRYLVKRTGEKVFLECVQDMDHENMFWYRQDPGLGLRLIYFSYDVKMKEKGDIPEGYSVSREKKERFSLILESASTNQTSMYLCASSSPDSHNQPQHFGDGTRLSIL.

The chain has TRBV2 and TRBJ1-1; 7 nucleotides agree with TRBD1. Trimming at V came to 4 bases and at J to 4 bases, leaving 6 bases not matched to a gene. Germline V gene lookup returns CDR1 SNHLY and CDR2 FYNNEI. This CDR3 region has 14 residues. CDR3 nucleotides: TGTGCCAGCAGTGCGACAGGGAGAGCCACTGAAGCTTTCTTT. Amino acid sequence: CASSATGRATEAFF.

V is TRBV7-2 and J is TRBJ2-7, with D possibly being TRBD2 (6 bases). V dropped 5 bases and J dropped 1 base, with 15 bases sitting between them. This CDR3 comprises 15 residues. Germline V gene data show CDR1 as SGHTA and CDR2 as FQGNSA. The DNA of the CDR3 is TGTGCCAGCAGCCCCCGAGCTAGCGTATCCTACGAGCAGTACTTC. This encodes CASSPRASVSYEQYF. Drawing the rest from reference TRBV7-2 and TRBJ2-7, the complete variable domain is GAGVSQSPSNKVTEKGKDVELRCDPISGHTALYWYRQSLGQGLEFLIYFQGNSAPDKSGLPSDRFSAERTGGSVSTLTIQRTQQEDSAVYLCASSPRASVSYEQYFGPGTRLTVT.

The V gene is TRBV6-4, the J gene TRBJ2-7; the match to TRBD1 covers 7 bases. The CDR3 is made up of 14 amino acids. Germline V CDR1 and CDR2: MRHNA, SNTAGT. V dropped 6 bases and J dropped 5; count of bases not matched to a gene: 10. CDR3 amino acids: CASSRQGNIDEQYF. The CDR3 region has the DNA TGTGCCAGCAGCCGACAGGGTAACATCGACGAGCAGTACTTC.

The rearrangement links TRBV7-3 to TRBJ2-1; 12 bases are a match to TRBD2. Germline V gives CDR1 SGHTA, CDR2 FQGTGA. Losses at the gene ends were 5 bases for V and 11 bases for J; bases not matched to a gene: 19. This CDR3 is 18 amino acids long. Here the CDR3 DNA reads TGTGCCAGCAGCCCTCCAGGAAACACCGGGACTAGCGGGCCCAAGCAGTTCTTC. Encoded protein: CASSPPGNTGTSGPKQFF.

V and J are TRBV6-1 and TRBJ1-2; a weak D match, TRBD1 (5 bases). The CDR3 runs to 14 residues. Trimming shortened V by 1 base and J by 2 bases, and 8 bases separated the two germline ends. Germline V gene sequence: CDR1 MNHNS, CDR2 SASEGT. The CDR3 loop reads CASSEVRQNYGYTF. The CDR3 region has the DNA TGTGCCAGCAGTGAAGTACGACAGAACTATGGCTACACCTTC.

The chain combines TRBV7-9 with TRBJ1-4; D is uncertain. V lost 1 base and J 8 bases, leaving 14 bases between the germline ends. The CDR3 is 15 residues long. The germline gives CDR1 SEHNR, CDR2 FQNEAQ (reference sequence). CDR3 loop: CASSLDGLASEKLFF. The CDR3 bases are TGTGCCAGCAGCTTAGATGGGCTGGCCAGCGAAAAACTGTTTTTT.

This chain links TRBV19 with TRBJ2-7, with D perhaps matching TRBD2 (5 bases). V was trimmed by 1 base and J by 4 bases, leaving 11 bases between them. Germline CDR1 reads LNHDA; CDR2 reads SQIVND (reference sequence). CDR3 length: 14 residues. The CDR3 nucleotides read TGTGCCAGTAGTATAGGAACTAGACCTTACGAGCAGTACTTC. Encoded protein: CASSIGTRPYEQYF. Full variable domain (missing parts from reference TRBV19 and TRBJ2-7): DGGITQSPKYLFRKEGQNVTLSCEQNLNHDAMYWYRQDPGQGLRLIYYSQIVNDFQKGDIAEGYSVSREKKESFPLTVTSAQKNPTAFYLCASSIGTRPYEQYFGPGTRLTVT.

This chain connects TRBV18 to TRBJ1-2, with 9 bases that match TRBD1. Germline values: CDR1 KGHSH, CDR2 LQKENI. J lost 8 bases, V lost 0 bases, and 4 bases had no gene match. This CDR3 contains 14 residues. CDR3 coding DNA: TGTGCCAGCTCACCACCTGGGACAGGGAACGGCTACACCTTC. Protein: CASSPPGTGNGYTF.

The chain employs TRBV2 and TRBJ2-5, with 12 nucleotides matching TRBD2. From germline, CDR1 is SNHLY and CDR2 FYNNEI. V trimming: 1 base; J trimming: 2 bases; junction bases outside the gene matches: 8. This CDR3 is 18 amino acids long. The DNA of the CDR3 is TGTGCCAGCAGTGAAGGTTGGCTAGCGGGAGGGACGCAAGAGACCCAGTACTTC. Amino acids: CASSEGWLAGGTQETQYF.

The CDR3 region is CASSPGTGEIGYTF. CDR3 DNA sequence: TGTGCCAGCTCTCCCGGGACAGGGGAGATTGGCTACACCTTC. The chain has TRBV18 and TRBJ1-2, with 10 bases fitting TRBD1. The junction had 8 bases not matched to a gene; V was cut back by 6 bases and J by 7 bases. CDR1 and CDR2 (germline): KGHSH, LQKENI. There are 14 residues in the CDR3.

The chain uses TRBV10-2 and TRBJ2-2; 8 bases agree with TRBD1. Losses at the gene ends were 4 bases for V and 4 bases for J; bases not matched to a gene: 8. This CDR3 spans 16 amino acids. Germline assignment: CDR1 WSHSY and CDR2 SAAADI. The CDR3 here is CASSVIRGPGTGELFF. The CDR3 nucleotides read TGCGCCAGCAGTGTGATCAGGGGGCCCGGCACCGGGGAGCTGTTTTTT.

The rearrangement joins TRBV5-1 to TRBJ2-7; TRBD2 matches at 9 bases. CDR3 length equals 15 residues. J gave up 4 bases and V 1 base, and 6 bases lay outside the gene matches. Germline values: CDR1 SGHRS, CDR2 YFSETQ. CDR3 sequence (DNA): TGCGCCAGCAGCTTGATTAGCGGGAGTGAATACGAGCAGTACTTC. Amino acid sequence: CASSLISGSEYEQYF.

The rearrangement joins TRBV5-1 to TRBJ2-1, with D uncertain. The CDR3 is made up of 16 amino acids. Per germline, CDR1 SGHRS and CDR2 YFSETQ. V gave up 2 bases and J gave up 6 bases, with 18 bases separating them. The CDR3 loop reads CASSFGASGSANEQFF. CDR3 coding DNA: TGCGCCAGCAGCTTCGGCGCGTCCGGCAGCGCCAATGAGCAGTTCTTC.

This chain joins TRBV6-1 and TRBJ1-4; 9 bases align to TRBD1. Looked up from germline, CDR1 is MNHNS and CDR2 is SASEGT. The trim removed 6 bases at V and 3 bases at J, leaving 2 bases unmatched. The CDR3 has 14 amino acids. The DNA of the CDR3 is TGTGCCAGCAGAACAGGGGGCTCTAATGAAAAACTGTTTTTT. It is translated as CASRTGGSNEKLFF.

The CDR3 region is CASSFPGYGNTIYF. The CDR3 region has the DNA TGTGCCAGCAGCTTCCCGGGGTACGGAAACACCATATATTTT. The genes are TRBV11-2 and TRBJ1-3; D call uncertain. Germline lookup yields CDR1 SGHAT and CDR2 FQNNGV. V was shortened by 3 bases and J by 4 bases, with 10 bases between the two germline ends. This CDR3 is built from 14 residues. The full variable domain, in which reference TRBV11-2 and TRBJ1-3 provide the parts outside the CDR3, is EAGVAQSPRYKIIEKRQSVAFWCNPISGHATLYWYQQILGQGPKLLIQFQNNGVVDDSQLPKDRFSAERLKGVDSTLKIQPAKLEDSAVYLCASSFPGYGNTIYFGEGSWLTVV.

J is TRBJ1-5 and V is TRBV28; tentatively, D is TRBD1 (5 bases). Germline loops: CDR1 MDHEN, CDR2 SYDVKM. Trimming took 6 bases from V and 4 from J, leaving 10 bases between them. The CDR3 length is 13 residues. CDR3: CASRMTENQPQHF. Written as DNA, the CDR3 is TGTGCCAGCAGGATGACAGAGAATCAGCCCCAGCATTTT. The full variable domain, in which reference TRBV28 and TRBJ1-5 provide the parts outside the CDR3, is DVKVTQSSRYLVKRTGEKVFLECVQDMDHENMFWYRQDPGLGLRLIYFSYDVKMKEKGDIPEGYSVSREKKERFSLILESASTNQTSMYLCASRMTENQPQHFGDGTRLSIL.